The 25 T cell receptor beta chains below come from one sample, sequenced in a study of Graves' ophthalmopathy and Graves' hyperthyroidism. The authors amplified TCR beta CDR3 regions from RNA transcripts. The workflow started with a first-round RT-PCR run with HTBI primers and then moved on to a second-round multiplex PCR. TCRdb ran MiXCR on the multiplex PCR reads and lists one entry per CDR3 protein. The table has approximately 410,000 distinct CDR3 sequences, roughly 14% seen once. The sample taken for sequencing was peripheral blood. These receptors all come from a woman between 18 and 30 years old with stable Graves' hyperthyroidism.

This clonotype has at least ten counts. V usage is TRBV19 and J usage is TRBJ2-7; a possible D gene is TRBD2 (6 bases). The CDR3 has 12 residues. V was clipped by 3 bases and J by 6 bases, with 9 bases between them. CDR1 and CDR2 (germline): LNHDA, SQIVND (reference sequence). The CDR3 loop reads CASSIGGSEQYF. The CDR3 region has the DNA TGTGCCAGTAGTATTGGGGGGAGCGAGCAGTACTTC.

This clonotype was detected ten times or more. V gene TRBV6-2 or TRBV6-3 combines with J gene TRBJ1-1; D remains ambiguous. The CDR3 is 11 amino acids. In germline, CDR1 is MNHEY, CDR2 SVGEGT. The V and J ends lost 3 bases and 7 bases respectively, with 6 bases between them. The chain's CDR3 is CASSYGSEAFF. The CDR3 DNA follows: TGTGCCAGCAGTTATGGTAGTGAAGCTTTCTTT.

This clonotype was seen repeatedly, ten times or more. The chain links TRBV6-2 or TRBV6-3 to TRBJ1-5; 9 nucleotides match TRBD1. Germline V gene sequence: CDR1 MNHEY, CDR2 SVGEGT. This CDR3 is built from 15 residues. V trimming: 6 bases; J trimming: 6 bases; junction bases outside the gene matches: 9. The CDR3 region is CASSVTGGFLQPQHF. CDR3 sequence (DNA): TGTGCCAGCAGCGTAACAGGGGGCTTCCTTCAGCCCCAGCATTTT.

Only a few counts were recorded for this clonotype. Germline is not matched at one junction end, which may reflect a read error. This rearrangement joins TRBV20-1 to TRBJ1-5, with 10 positions matching TRBD1. Per germline, CDR1 DFQATT and CDR2 SNEGSKA (reference sequence). CDR3 length: 14 residues. The CDR3 coding sequence is TGCAGTGCTGGGGACAGGGGAGGCAATCAGCCCCATCATTTT. Amino acids: CSAGDRGGNQPHHF.

This clonotype was observed at least ten times. The chain links TRBV7-2 to TRBJ2-5; D remains unclear. From germline, CDR1 is SGHTA and CDR2 FQGNSA. The CDR3 runs 13 residues. The germline V and J ends were trimmed by 1 base and 3 bases, with 6 bases remaining between them. The DNA for the CDR3 is TGTGCCAGCAGCTTAGGCGCGGAAGAGACCCAGTACTTC. Translation: CASSLGAEETQYF.

This clonotype was counted at least ten times. The CDR3 DNA reads as TGTGCCAGCAGTTTCGGACAGGGGGTAGGCTATGGCTACACCTTC. It yields the protein CASSFGQGVGYGYTF. The chain recombines TRBV12-3 or TRBV12-4 with TRBJ1-2; 10 nucleotides line up with TRBD1. With V trimmed by 3 bases and J by 4 bases, 5 bases remained unmatched. CDR3 length equals 15 residues.

This clonotype was counted at least ten times. A read error may explain this, as a much larger clone is one base away. The rearrangement joins TRBV7-8 to TRBJ1-5, with D perhaps matching TRBD1 (6 bases). This CDR3 region has 12 residues. V lost 6 bases and J lost 5, with 8 bases in between. The germline gives CDR1 SGHVS, CDR2 FQNEAQ. Here the CDR3 DNA reads TGTGCCAGCAGATCAGGGGATCAGCCCCAGCATTTT. Translation: CASRSGDQPQHF.

This chain joins TRBV12-3 or TRBV12-4 and TRBJ1-6; no reliable D call. The ends were cut back, 3 bases at V and 6 bases at J, with 15 bases in the middle. This CDR3 spans 16 amino acids. CDR3 amino acids: CASSFEATPSNSPLHF. The CDR3 DNA reads as TGTGCCAGCAGTTTTGAAGCAACACCAAGTAATTCACCCCTCCACTTT.

In its sample, this clonotype was seen many times. The chain couples TRBV5-1 to TRBJ1-2, with D uncertain. This CDR3 has 13 residues. V was pared by 5 bases and J by 3 bases, with 11 bases between. Germline V lookup: CDR1 SGHRS, CDR2 YFSETQ. This CDR3 is CASSPDLYYGYTF. The CDR3 nucleotides read TGCGCCAGCAGTCCTGACCTATACTATGGCTACACCTTC.

This clonotype was seen ten or more times. V gene TRBV11-2 combines with J gene TRBJ2-7; 12 positions match TRBD2. The CDR3 has 15 residues. With 0 bases clipped from V and 4 bases from J, the junction kept 1 base outside the gene matches. Germline CDR1 is SGHAT and CDR2 is FQNNGV. The CDR3 sequence is CASSLETSGGYEQYF. The CDR3 region has the DNA TGTGCCAGCAGCTTAGAAACTAGCGGGGGGTACGAGCAGTACTTC.

This clonotype was detected ten times or more. The rearrangement joins TRBV5-1 to TRBJ1-1, with TRBD1 as a possible D gene (5 bases). This CDR3 is 16 amino acids long. V lost 0 bases, J lost 5 bases, and 17 bases lay in between. CDR1 is SGHRS and CDR2 is YFSETQ in the germline V gene. The CDR3 nucleotides are TGCGCCAGCAGCTTGGGAGGATCAGGGTCGATTACTGAAGCTTTCTTT. This codes for CASSLGGSGSITEAFF.

This clonotype showed up many times. The V call is TRBV10-3, the J call TRBJ2-7, with unresolved D. This CDR3 has 11 amino acids. Trimming removed 3 bases at V and 4 bases at J, with 4 bases between. The germline V gene encodes CDR1 ENHRY and CDR2 SYGVKD. CDR3 residues: CAISDGYEQYF. DNA for the CDR3: TGTGCCATCAGTGACGGATACGAGCAGTACTTC.

This clonotype was counted ten times or more. The genes are TRBV28 and TRBJ1-2, with a weak D call TRBD1 (5 bases). CDR1 and CDR2 from the germline V gene are MDHEN and SYDVKM. The CDR3 contains 12 residues. The ends were cut back, 6 bases at V and 3 bases at J, with 8 bases in the middle. The chain's CDR3 is CASSREDYGYTF. The DNA of the CDR3 is TGTGCCAGCAGCAGGGAAGACTATGGCTACACCTTC.

This clonotype was recorded many times. The J gene is TRBJ2-5, the V gene TRBV19; 7 bases agree with TRBD1. The V gene end was trimmed by 3 bases and the J gene end by 5 bases; junction bases not matched to a gene: 6. The CDR3 is 14 amino acids. In germline, CDR1 is LNHDA, CDR2 SQIVND (reference sequence). The CDR3 sequence: CASSMQGERETQYF. The CDR3 DNA reads as TGTGCCAGTAGTATGCAGGGGGAGAGGGAGACCCAGTACTTC.

This clonotype was recorded at least ten times. This chain joins TRBV11-3 and TRBJ1-1; D possibly corresponds to TRBD1 (6 bases). The CDR3 is 15 amino acids. V was trimmed by 3 bases and J by 1 base, leaving 12 bases between them. The germline V gene has CDR1 SGHNT and CDR2 YENEEA. The CDR3, as DNA: TGTGCCAGCAGCTTCCCGACAGGCTCGAACACTGAAGCTTTCTTT. Amino acid sequence: CASSFPTGSNTEAFF.

This clonotype was picked up many times. The chain carries TRBV5-1 and TRBJ1-2; D possibly corresponds to TRBD1 (5 bases). Germline V gene sequence: CDR1 SGHRS, CDR2 YFSETQ. Trimming removed 4 bases at V and 4 bases at J, with 14 bases between. The CDR3 is 14 residues long. This CDR3 reads CASSPGGTGYGYTF. The DNA of the CDR3 is TGCGCCAGCAGCCCAGGAGGGACGGGCTATGGCTACACCTTC.

This clonotype showed up many times. The V and J genes are TRBV15 and TRBJ2-5, with TRBD1 matching over 8 bases. Germline-derived CDR1 and CDR2 are LNHNV and YYDKDF (reference sequence). This CDR3 is built from 14 residues. V trimming: 5 bases; J trimming: 2 bases; junction bases outside the gene matches: 4. The CDR3 nucleotides read TGTGCCACCAGCCCAGGACAGGGTCAAGAGACCCAGTACTTC. It specifies CATSPGQGQETQYF.

This clonotype has just a few counts. The chain joins TRBV4-2 to TRBJ2-7; 9 positions match TRBD2. This CDR3 has 16 residues. The germline CDR1 and CDR2 sequences are LGHNA and YNFKEQ. With 1 base clipped from V and 1 base from J, the junction kept 5 bases outside the gene matches. CDR3 coding DNA: TGTGCCAGCAGCCAAGTCCCTAGCGGGGAGTCCTACGAGCAGTACTTC. It yields the protein CASSQVPSGESYEQYF.

This clonotype was detected once. The CDR3 spells CSVVEEAYEQYF. CDR3 DNA: TGCAGCGTTGTAGAGGAAGCCTACGAGCAGTACTTC. The rearrangement links TRBV29-1 to TRBJ2-7; D not certain. Germline V gives CDR1 SQVTM, CDR2 ANQGSEA. The CDR3 extends over 12 amino acids. V was cut by 4 bases and J by 2 bases, with 9 bases left in between.

CDR3 bases: TGTGCCAGCAGCCGACGGGGGATGCGGTATGACACTGAAGCTTTCTTT. Amino acid sequence: CASSRRGMRYDTEAFF. The V and J genes are TRBV11-1 and TRBJ1-1; TRBD1 might be the D (5 bases). V shed 5 bases and J shed 3 bases, with 19 bases lying between them. Germline values: CDR1 SGHAT, CDR2 FQDESV (reference sequence). CDR3 length: 16 amino acids. The full variable domain, its missing parts supplied by reference TRBV11-1 and TRBJ1-1, is EAEVAQSPRYKITEKSQAVAFWCDPISGHATLYWYRQILGQGPELLVQFQDESVVDDSQLPKDRFSAERLKGVDSTLKIQPAELGDSAMYLCASSRRGMRYDTEAFFGQGTRLTVV.

This clonotype was seen a few times. The rearrangement uses TRBV4-1 and TRBJ1-2; 7 nucleotides line up with TRBD1. V lost 1 base and J lost 5; bases outside the gene matches: 16. The CDR3 contains 18 residues. Looked up from germline, CDR1 is MGHRA and CDR2 is YSYEKL. In nucleotides, the CDR3 is TGCGCCAGCAGCCAAGGACAGGGAAAGGGCCGATTAGGATATGGCTACACCTTC. Translation: CASSQGQGKGRLGYGYTF.

This clonotype was found many times. The chain is built from TRBV20-1 and TRBJ2-4; possibly TRBD1 or TRBD2 for D (5 bases each). The CDR3 runs to 14 residues. Trimming cost V 0 bases and J 9 bases, with 15 bases left between them. The germline V gene has CDR1 DFQATT and CDR2 SNEGSKA (reference sequence). For the CDR3, the DNA is TGCAGTGCTAGAGAGGTTCTAGGGACGGTCATTCAGTACTTC. Translation: CSAREVLGTVIQYF.

J is TRBJ1-5 and V is TRBV4-2; D might be TRBD1 (5 bases). Germline CDR1 LGHNA, CDR2 YNFKEQ. The CDR3 has 19 amino acids. Trimming left V 0 bases short and J 0 bases short, with 18 bases between. CDR3 sequence: CASSQDWLSSGDSNQPQHF. The DNA for the CDR3 is TGTGCCAGCAGCCAAGATTGGTTATCTTCGGGGGATAGCAATCAGCCCCAGCATTTT.

This clonotype was seen more than once but under ten times. The chain recombines TRBV4-2 with TRBJ1-2; 10 bases are shared with TRBD1. Looked up from germline, CDR1 is LGHNA and CDR2 is YNFKEQ. The trim removed 3 bases at V and 4 bases at J, leaving 5 bases unmatched. There are 15 residues in the CDR3. CDR3 bases: TGTGCCAGCAGCCAGGACAGGGGGAACACCTATGGCTACACCTTC. Its translation: CASSQDRGNTYGYTF.

This clonotype has a count of ten or more. The V and J genes are TRBV20-1 and TRBJ1-3; no clear D gene. Germline CDR1 and CDR2: DFQATT and SNEGSKA (reference sequence). V was clipped by 1 base and J by 0 bases, with 13 bases between them. This CDR3 contains 16 residues. CDR3 region: CSARGTAPRSGNTIYF. The CDR3 DNA follows: TGCAGTGCTAGAGGGACGGCACCCCGCTCTGGAAACACCATATATTTT.